This TCR beta chain stems from a study of blood T cell repertoires in COVID-19. Study-wide background: Samples came from the United States, Italy and Spain, spanning acute and convalescent COVID-19. T cells, B-cell-depleted T cells, or PBMCs supplied cDNA or gDNA.

Sequenced by immunoSEQ multiplex PCR; TCRdb stores in-frame clones only, minus some. The table records about 390,000 clones, 87% of them present only once. The V end lost 1 base, the J end lost 2 bases, and 5 bases lay between the germline ends. CDR1 and CDR2 from the germline V gene are LNHDA and SQIVND (reference sequence). The CDR3 spans 13 residues. The rearrangement uses TRBV19 and TRBJ1-2; D gene uncertain. This TCR derives from a woman between 55 and 75 years old with COVID-19, enrolled during active disease. The specimen sequenced was peripheral blood. CDR3 nucleotides: TGTGCCAGTAGTATAGGGCTGAACTATGGCTACACCTTC. Translating it yields CASSIGLNYGYTF.